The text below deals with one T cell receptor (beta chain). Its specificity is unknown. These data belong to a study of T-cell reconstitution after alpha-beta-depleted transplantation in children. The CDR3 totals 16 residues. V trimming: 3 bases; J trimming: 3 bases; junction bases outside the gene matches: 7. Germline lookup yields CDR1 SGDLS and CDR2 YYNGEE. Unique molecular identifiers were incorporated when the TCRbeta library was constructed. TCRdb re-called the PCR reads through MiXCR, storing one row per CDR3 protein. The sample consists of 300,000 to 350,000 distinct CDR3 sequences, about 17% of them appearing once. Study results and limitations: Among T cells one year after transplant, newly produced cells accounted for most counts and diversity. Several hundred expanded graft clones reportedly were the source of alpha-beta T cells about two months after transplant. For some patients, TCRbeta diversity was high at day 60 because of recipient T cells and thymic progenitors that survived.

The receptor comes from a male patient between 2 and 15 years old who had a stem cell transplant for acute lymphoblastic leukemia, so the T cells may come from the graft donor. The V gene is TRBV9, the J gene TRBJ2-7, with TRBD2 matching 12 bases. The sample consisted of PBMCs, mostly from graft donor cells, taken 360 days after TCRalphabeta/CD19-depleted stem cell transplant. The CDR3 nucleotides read TGTGCCAGCAGCGAAACTAGCGGGAGGCCACACTACGAGCAGTACTTC. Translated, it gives CASSETSGRPHYEQYF.